Detailed here is one T cell receptor (beta chain). The antigen is not known. Assay: immunoSEQ multiplex PCR; the TCRdb copy retains only in-frame clones and omits some. The table has about 55,000 clones, roughly 70% seen once. CDR1 is MDHEN, CDR2 SYDVKM, per germline. Trimming cost V 6 bases and J 1 base; bases outside gene matches: 12. This CDR3 is built from 16 residues. These data belong to a study of vaccination effects on CD4 cells after COVID-19. The overall study: Every participant took two doses of the BNT162b2 or mRNA-1273 vaccine.

Whole-study findings and limits: The study found marked clonal contraction of infection- and vaccine-induced clones late after vaccination.

Sequencing followed a ViraFEST assay step that expanded antigen-specific CD4+ T cells with viral peptide pools. Culture lasted about 10 days before CD4+ T cell isolation. Nucleocapsid antibodies stayed negative before and after vaccination, showing no earlier SARS-CoV-2 infection. Supplemented with 8.5 to 10 IU/ml IL-2 and 7.5 to 10 ug/ml peptides, two million PBMC per well were kept in culture. The authors exchanged half the medium for IL-2 medium on days 3 and 7. This material consisted of CD4+ T cells from PBMCs cultured with SARS-CoV-2 spike peptides, taken before COVID-19 vaccination. This chain uses TRBV28 with TRBJ2-7; TRBD1 matches 7 bases. The TCR originated in a human donor who received a COVID-19 vaccine. The CDR3 protein is CASSLSWTGSSYEQYF. In nucleotides, the CDR3 is TGTGCCAGCAGCCTAAGTTGGACAGGTTCTTCCTACGAGCAGTACTTC.